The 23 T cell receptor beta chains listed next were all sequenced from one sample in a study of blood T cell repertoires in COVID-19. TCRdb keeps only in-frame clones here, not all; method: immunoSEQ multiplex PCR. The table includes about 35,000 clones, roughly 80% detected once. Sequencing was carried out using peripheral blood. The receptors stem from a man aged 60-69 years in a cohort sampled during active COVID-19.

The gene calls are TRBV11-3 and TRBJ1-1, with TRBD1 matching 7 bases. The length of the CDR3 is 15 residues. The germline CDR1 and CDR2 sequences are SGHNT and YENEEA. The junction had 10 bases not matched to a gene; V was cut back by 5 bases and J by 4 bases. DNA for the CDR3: TGTGCCAGCAGCAAAGGGGGCGGGGGGTTCACTGAAGCTTTCTTT. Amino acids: CASSKGGGGFTEAFF.

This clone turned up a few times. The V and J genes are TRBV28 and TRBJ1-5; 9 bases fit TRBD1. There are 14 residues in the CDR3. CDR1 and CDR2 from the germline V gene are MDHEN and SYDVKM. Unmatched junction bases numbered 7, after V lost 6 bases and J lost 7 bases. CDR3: CASRLDRGDQPQHF. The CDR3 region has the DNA TGTGCCAGCAGACTCGACAGGGGGGACCAGCCCCAGCATTTT.

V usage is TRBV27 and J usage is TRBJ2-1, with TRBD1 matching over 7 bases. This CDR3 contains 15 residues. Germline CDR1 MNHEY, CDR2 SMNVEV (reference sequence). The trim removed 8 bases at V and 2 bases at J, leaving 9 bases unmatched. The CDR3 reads CASDRDLTTYNEQFF. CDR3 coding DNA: TGTGCCAGCGACAGGGACCTTACAACCTACAATGAGCAGTTCTTC.

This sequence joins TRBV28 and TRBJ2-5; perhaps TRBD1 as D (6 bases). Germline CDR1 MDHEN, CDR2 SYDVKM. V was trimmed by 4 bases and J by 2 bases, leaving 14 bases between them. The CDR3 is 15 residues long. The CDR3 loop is CASSSRGGPQETQYF. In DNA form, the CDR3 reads TGTGCCAGCAGTTCCAGAGGGGGACCTCAAGAGACCCAGTACTTC.

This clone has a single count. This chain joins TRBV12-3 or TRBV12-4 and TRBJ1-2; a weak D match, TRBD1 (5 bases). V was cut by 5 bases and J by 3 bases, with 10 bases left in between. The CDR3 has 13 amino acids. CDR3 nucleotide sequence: TGTGCCAGCAGTCCAGGGCTGGACTATGGCTACACCTTC. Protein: CASSPGLDYGYTF.

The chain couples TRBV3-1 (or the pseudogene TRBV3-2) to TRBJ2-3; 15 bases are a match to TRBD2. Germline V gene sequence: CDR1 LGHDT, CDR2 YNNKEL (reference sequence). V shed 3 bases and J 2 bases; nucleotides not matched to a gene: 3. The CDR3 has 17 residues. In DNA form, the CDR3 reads TGTGCCAGCAGCCAGCGGACTAGCGGGAGGGTCACAGATACGCAGTATTTT. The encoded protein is CASSQRTSGRVTDTQYF.

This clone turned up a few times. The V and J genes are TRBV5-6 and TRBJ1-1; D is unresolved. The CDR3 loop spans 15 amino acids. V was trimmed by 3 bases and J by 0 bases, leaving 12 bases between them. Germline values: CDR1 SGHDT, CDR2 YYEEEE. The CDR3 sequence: CASSSGTTMNTEAFF. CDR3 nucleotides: TGTGCCAGCAGCTCGGGAACAACCATGAACACTGAAGCTTTCTTT.

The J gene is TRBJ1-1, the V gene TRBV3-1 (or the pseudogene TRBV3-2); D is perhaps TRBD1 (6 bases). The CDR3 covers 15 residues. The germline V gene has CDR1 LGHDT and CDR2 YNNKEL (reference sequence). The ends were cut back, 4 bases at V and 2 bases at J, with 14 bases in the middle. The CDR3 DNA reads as TGTGCCAGCAGCCTCGGGGGGCCGGGAAACACTGAAGCTTTCTTT. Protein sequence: CASSLGGPGNTEAFF.

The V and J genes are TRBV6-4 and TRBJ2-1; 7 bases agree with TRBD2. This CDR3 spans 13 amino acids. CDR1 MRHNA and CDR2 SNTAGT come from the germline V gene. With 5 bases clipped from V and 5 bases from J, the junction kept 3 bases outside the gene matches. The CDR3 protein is CASSTSADNEQFF. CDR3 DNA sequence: TGTGCCAGCAGTACTAGCGCCGACAATGAGCAGTTCTTC.

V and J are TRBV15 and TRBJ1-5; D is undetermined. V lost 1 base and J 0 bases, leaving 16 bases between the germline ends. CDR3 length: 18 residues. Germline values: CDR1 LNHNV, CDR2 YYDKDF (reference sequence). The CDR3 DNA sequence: TGTGCCACCAGCAGAGCTTTGGGCAGTATGAATAGCAATCAGCCCCAGCATTTT. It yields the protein CATSRALGSMNSNQPQHF.

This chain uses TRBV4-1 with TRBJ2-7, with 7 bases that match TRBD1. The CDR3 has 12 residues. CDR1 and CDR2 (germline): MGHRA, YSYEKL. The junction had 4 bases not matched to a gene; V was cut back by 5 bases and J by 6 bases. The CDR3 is CASSSTGSEQYF. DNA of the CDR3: TGCGCCAGCAGCTCGACAGGGAGCGAGCAGTACTTC.

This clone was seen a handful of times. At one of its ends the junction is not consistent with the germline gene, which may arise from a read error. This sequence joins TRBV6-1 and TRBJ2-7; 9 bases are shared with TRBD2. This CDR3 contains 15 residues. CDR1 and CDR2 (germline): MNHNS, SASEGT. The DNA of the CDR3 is TGTGCCAGCAGCGAAGATAGCGGGAGCTCCTACGAGCAGTACTTC. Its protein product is CASSEDSGSSYEQYF.

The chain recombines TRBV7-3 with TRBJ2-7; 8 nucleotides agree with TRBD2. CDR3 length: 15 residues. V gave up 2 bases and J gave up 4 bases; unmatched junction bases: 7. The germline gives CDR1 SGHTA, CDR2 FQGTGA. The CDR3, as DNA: TGTGCCAGCAGCTTAGACCCAGCGGGAGTGTACGAGCAGTACTTC. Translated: CASSLDPAGVYEQYF.

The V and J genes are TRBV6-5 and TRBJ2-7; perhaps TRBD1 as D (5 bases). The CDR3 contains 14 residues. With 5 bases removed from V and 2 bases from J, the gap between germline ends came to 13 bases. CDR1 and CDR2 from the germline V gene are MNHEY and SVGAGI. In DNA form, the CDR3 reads TGTGCCAGCAGTAAGTCGGACACTGCCTACGAGCAGTACTTC. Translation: CASSKSDTAYEQYF.

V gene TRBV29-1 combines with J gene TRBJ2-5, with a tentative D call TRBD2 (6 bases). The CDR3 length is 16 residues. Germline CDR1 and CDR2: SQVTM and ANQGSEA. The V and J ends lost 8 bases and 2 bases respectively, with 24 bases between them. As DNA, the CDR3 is TGCAGCCACGTCCCCTCCGGCGGGGTGCTGCAAGAGACCCAGTACTTC. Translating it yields CSHVPSGGVLQETQYF.

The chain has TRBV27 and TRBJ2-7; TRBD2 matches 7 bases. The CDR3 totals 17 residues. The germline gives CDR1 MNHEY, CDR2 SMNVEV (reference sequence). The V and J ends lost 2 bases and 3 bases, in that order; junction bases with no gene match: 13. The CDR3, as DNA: TGTGCCAGCAGTTTAAAGCGGGGAAGGGGCTGGGGCTACGAGCAGTACTTC. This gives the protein CASSLKRGRGWGYEQYF.

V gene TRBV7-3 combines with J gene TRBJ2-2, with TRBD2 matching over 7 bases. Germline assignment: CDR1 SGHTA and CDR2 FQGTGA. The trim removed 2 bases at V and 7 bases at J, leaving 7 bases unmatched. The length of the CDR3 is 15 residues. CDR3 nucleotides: TGTGCCAGCAGCTTAGTTGGCGGGAGTGGCGGGGAGCTGTTTTTT. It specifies CASSLVGGSGGELFF.

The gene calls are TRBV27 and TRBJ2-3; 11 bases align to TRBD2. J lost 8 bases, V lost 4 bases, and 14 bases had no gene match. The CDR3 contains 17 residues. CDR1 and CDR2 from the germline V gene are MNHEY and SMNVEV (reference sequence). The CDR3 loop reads CASSSLTSGGPEGTQYF. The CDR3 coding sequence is TGTGCCAGCAGTTCCCTCACTAGCGGGGGCCCGGAGGGTACGCAGTATTTT.

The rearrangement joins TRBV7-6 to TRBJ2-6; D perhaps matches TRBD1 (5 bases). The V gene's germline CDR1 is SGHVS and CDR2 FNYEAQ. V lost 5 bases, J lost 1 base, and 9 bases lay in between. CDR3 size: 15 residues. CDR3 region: CASSQGSSGANVLTF. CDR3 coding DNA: TGTGCCAGCAGCCAGGGTAGTTCTGGGGCCAACGTCCTGACTTTC.

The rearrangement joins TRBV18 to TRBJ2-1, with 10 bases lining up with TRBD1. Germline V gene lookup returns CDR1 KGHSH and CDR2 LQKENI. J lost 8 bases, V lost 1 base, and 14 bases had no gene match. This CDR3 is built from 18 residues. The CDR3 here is CASSPRVHRDRGRDEQFF. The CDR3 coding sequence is TGTGCCAGCTCACCACGAGTTCATCGGGACAGGGGTCGGGATGAGCAGTTCTTC.

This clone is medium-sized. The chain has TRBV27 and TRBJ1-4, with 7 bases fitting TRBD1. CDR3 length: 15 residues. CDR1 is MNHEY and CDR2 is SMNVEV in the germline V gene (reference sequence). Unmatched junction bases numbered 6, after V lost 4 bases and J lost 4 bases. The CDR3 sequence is CASSYLTGNNEKLFF. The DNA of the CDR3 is TGTGCCAGCAGTTACCTGACAGGGAATAATGAAAAACTGTTTTTT. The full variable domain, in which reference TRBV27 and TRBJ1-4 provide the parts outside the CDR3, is EAQVTQNPRYLITVTGKKLTVTCSQNMNHEYMSWYRQDPGLGLRQIYYSMNVEVTDKGDVPEGYKVSRKEKRNFPLILESPSPNQTSLYFCASSYLTGNNEKLFFGSGTQLSVL.

The CDR3 bases are TGTGCCAGCAGCCCAGGAGGCCACCAAGAGACCCAGTACTTC. It yields the protein CASSPGGHQETQYF. The V call is TRBV28, the J call TRBJ2-5; D may be TRBD2 (5 bases). The V end was cut by 6 bases, the J end by 0 bases, with 11 bases between. The CDR3 sequence is 14 residues long. The germline gives CDR1 MDHEN, CDR2 SYDVKM.

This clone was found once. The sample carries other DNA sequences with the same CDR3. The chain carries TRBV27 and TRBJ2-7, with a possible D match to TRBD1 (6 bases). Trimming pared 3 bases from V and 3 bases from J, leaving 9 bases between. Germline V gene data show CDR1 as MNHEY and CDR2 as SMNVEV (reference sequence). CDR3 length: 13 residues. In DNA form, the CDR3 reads TGTGCCAGCAGTTTTGGGGGCCTCTACGAGCAGTACTTC. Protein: CASSFGGLYEQYF.